Following are 9 T cell receptor beta chains from one sample sequenced in a study of STAT5B mutations in CD4+ large granular lymphocyte leukemia. The table came from immunoSEQ multiplex PCR; TCRdb's copy has only in-frame clones and leaves some out. The sample includes some 34,000 clones, around 76% of them seen just once. The specimen was CD4+ T cells from blood buffy coats. The receptors derive from a human donor in good health.

CDR3: CASSGGTGGDYGYTF. The CDR3 nucleotides are TGCGCCAGCAGCGGCGGGACAGGGGGCGACTATGGCTACACCTTC. This chain joins TRBV5-1 and TRBJ1-2, with TRBD1 matching over 12 bases. Germline assignment: CDR1 SGHRS and CDR2 YFSETQ. This CDR3 spans 15 amino acids. The junction had 4 bases not matched to a gene; V was cut back by 4 bases and J by 3 bases.

There are a few counts of this clone. This chain links TRBV7-9 with TRBJ2-7, with D possibly matching TRBD1 (5 bases). The ends were cut back, 6 bases at V and 6 bases at J, with 18 bases in the middle. The CDR3 runs 14 residues. Germline V gene sequence: CDR1 SEHNR, CDR2 FQNEAQ (reference sequence). CDR3 sequence (DNA): TGTGCCAGCAGGCCAGGGCACGGCAGCTTCGAGCAGTACTTC. Translated: CASRPGHGSFEQYF.

The V gene is TRBV30, the J gene TRBJ1-5, with 9 positions matching TRBD1. The CDR3 has 13 residues. Unmatched junction bases numbered 6, after V lost 5 bases and J lost 7 bases. CDR1 and CDR2 (germline): GTSNPN, SVGIG (reference sequence). The DNA for the CDR3 is TGTGCCTGGTCTGACAGGGGGGAGCAGCCCCAGCATTTT. The encoded protein is CAWSDRGEQPQHF.

The chain employs TRBV29-1 and TRBJ1-2; 10 bases map to TRBD1. The V and J ends lost 3 bases and 4 bases, in that order; junction bases with no gene match: 5. CDR1 SQVTM and CDR2 ANQGSEA come from the germline V gene. The CDR3 totals 14 residues. CDR3 bases: TGCAGCGTTGAGGGGGACAGGGGACTCTATGGCTACACCTTC. It is translated as CSVEGDRGLYGYTF.

The chain recombines TRBV6-5 with TRBJ2-5; maybe TRBD1 (5 bases). Judging by the DNA end, TRBJ2-7 fits better; the J call may be wrong. The CDR3 is made up of 14 amino acids. Germline CDR1 is MNHEY and CDR2 is SVGAGI. CDR3: CASSPQDPNYEQYF. The CDR3, as DNA: TGTGCCAGCAGTCCACAGGACCCTAACTACGAGCAGTACTTC.

This clone showed up just once. The gene calls are TRBV5-4 and TRBJ2-3; D remains ambiguous. V lost 3 bases to trimming and J lost 0 bases, with 14 bases between them. CDR1 is SGHNT, CDR2 YYREEE, per germline (reference sequence). This CDR3 is built from 16 residues. CDR3: CASSSRLLASTDTQYF. The CDR3 coding sequence is TGTGCCAGCAGCTCGAGACTTCTTGCTAGCACAGATACGCAGTATTTT.

V usage is TRBV2 and J usage is TRBJ2-7; tentative D call: TRBD1 (6 bases). The CDR3 length is 12 residues. Germline lookup yields CDR1 SNHLY and CDR2 FYNNEI. Trimming removed 5 bases at V and 4 bases at J, with 9 bases between. CDR3 sequence reads: CASSYTGYEQYF. CDR3 DNA sequence: TGTGCCAGCAGTTACACAGGGTACGAGCAGTACTTC.

This chain's CDR3 is CASRRQGTRGYEQYF. CDR3 bases: TGTGCCAGCAGGCGACAGGGAACCCGGGGGTACGAGCAGTACTTC. The rearrangement links TRBV6-5 to TRBJ2-7; TRBD1 is a possible D gene (7 bases). Trimming took off 6 bases at V and 4 bases at J, with 19 bases between the two ends. CDR3 length equals 15 residues. Germline V gives CDR1 MNHEY, CDR2 SVGAGI.

The rearrangement links TRBV5-4 to TRBJ2-7, with 11 bases identical to TRBD1. CDR3 length: 15 residues. Germline values: CDR1 SGHNT, CDR2 YYREEE (reference sequence). The V and J ends lost 4 bases and 6 bases, in that order; junction bases with no gene match: 9. As DNA, the CDR3 is TGTGCCAGCAGCCTCGGACAGGGGGCTATAGGCGAGCAGTACTTC. Amino acids: CASSLGQGAIGEQYF.